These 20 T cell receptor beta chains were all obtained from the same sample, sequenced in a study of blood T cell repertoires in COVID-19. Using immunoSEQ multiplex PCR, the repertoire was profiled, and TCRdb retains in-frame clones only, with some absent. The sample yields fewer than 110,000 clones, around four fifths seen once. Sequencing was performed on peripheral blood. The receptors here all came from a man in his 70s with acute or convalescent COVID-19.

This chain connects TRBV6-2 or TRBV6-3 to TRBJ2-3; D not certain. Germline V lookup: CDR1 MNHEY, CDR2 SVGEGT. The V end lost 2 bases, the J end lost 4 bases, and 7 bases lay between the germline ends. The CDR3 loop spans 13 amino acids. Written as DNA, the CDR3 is TGTGCCAGCAGTTACCCCCCAGCAGATACGCAGTATTTT. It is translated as CASSYPPADTQYF.

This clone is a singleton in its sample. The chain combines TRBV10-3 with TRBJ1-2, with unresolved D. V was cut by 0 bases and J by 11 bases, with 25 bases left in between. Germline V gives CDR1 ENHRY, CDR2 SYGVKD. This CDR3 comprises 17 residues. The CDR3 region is CAISESEARVARFGYTF. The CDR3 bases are TGTGCCATCAGTGAGTCGGAGGCCAGAGTCGCTCGCTTTGGGTACACCTTC.

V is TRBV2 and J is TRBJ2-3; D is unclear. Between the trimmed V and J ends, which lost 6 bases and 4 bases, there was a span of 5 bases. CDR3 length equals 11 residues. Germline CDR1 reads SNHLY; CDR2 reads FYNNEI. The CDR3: CASRSSDTQYF. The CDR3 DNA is TGTGCCAGCAGGTCCTCAGATACGCAGTATTTT.

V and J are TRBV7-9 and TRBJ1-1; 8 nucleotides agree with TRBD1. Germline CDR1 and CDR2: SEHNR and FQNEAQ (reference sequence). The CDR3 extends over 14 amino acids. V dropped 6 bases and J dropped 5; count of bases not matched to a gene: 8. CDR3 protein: CASRATGASTEAFF. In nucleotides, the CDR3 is TGTGCCAGCAGGGCGACAGGGGCAAGTACTGAAGCTTTCTTT.

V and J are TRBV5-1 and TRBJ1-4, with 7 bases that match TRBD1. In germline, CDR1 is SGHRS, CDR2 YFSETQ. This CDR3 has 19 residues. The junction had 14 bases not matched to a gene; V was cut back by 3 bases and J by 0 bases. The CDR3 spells CASSSSRDSYLSTNEKLFF. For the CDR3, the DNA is TGCGCCAGCAGCTCTTCCCGGGACAGTTATCTATCAACTAATGAAAAACTGTTTTTT.

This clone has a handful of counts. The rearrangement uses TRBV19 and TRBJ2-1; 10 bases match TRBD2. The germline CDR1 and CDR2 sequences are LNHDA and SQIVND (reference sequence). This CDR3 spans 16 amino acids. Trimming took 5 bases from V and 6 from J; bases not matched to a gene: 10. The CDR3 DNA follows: TGTGCCAGTAGTCCCTCGCGTAGCGGGGGGCGCAATGAGCAGTTCTTC. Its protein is CASSPSRSGGRNEQFF. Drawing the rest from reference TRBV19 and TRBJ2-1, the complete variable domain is DGGITQSPKYLFRKEGQNVTLSCEQNLNHDAMYWYRQDPGQGLRLIYYSQIVNDFQKGDIAEGYSVSREKKESFPLTVTSAQKNPTAFYLCASSPSRSGGRNEQFFGPGTRLTVL.

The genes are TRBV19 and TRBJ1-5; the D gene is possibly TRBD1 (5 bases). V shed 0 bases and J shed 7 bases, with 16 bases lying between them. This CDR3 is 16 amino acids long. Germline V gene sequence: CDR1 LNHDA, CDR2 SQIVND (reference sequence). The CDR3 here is CASSIDQGLSAQPQHF. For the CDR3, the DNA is TGTGCCAGTAGTATAGATCAGGGTCTGTCCGCCCAGCCCCAGCATTTT.

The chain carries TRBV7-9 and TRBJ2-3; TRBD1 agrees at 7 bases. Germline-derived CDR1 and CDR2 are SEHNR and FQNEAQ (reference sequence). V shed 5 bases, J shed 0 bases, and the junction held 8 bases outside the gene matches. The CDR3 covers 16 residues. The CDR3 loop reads CASSVNRGSSTDTQYF. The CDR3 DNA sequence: TGTGCCAGCAGCGTAAACAGGGGATCTAGCACAGATACGCAGTATTTT.

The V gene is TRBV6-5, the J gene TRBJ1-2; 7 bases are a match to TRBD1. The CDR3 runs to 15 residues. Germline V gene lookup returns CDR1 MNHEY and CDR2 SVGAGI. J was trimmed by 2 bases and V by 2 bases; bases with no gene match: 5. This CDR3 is CASSYDTGANYGYTF. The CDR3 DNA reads TGTGCCAGCAGTTACGATACAGGGGCGAACTATGGCTACACCTTC.

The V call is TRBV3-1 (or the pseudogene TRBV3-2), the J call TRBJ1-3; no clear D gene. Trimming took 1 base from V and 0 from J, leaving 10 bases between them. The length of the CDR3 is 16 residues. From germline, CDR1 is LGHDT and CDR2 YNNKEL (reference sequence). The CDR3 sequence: CASSQVPGDSGNTIYF. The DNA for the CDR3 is TGTGCCAGCAGCCAAGTCCCCGGGGACTCTGGAAACACCATATATTTT.

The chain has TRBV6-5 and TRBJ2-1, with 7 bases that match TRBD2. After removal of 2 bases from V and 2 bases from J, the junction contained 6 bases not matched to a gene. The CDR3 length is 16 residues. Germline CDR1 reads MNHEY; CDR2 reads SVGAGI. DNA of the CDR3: TGTGCCAGCAGTTACGCCCTTGGGGGGGCCTACAATGAGCAGTTCTTC. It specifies CASSYALGGAYNEQFF.

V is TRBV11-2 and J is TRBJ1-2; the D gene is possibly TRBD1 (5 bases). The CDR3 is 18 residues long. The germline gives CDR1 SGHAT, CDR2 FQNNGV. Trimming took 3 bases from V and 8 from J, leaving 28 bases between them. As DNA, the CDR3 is TGTGCCAGCAGCTTCTCCCGTCATGGTAGCCGGGACTCCCGGGGCTACACCTTC. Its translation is CASSFSRHGSRDSRGYTF.

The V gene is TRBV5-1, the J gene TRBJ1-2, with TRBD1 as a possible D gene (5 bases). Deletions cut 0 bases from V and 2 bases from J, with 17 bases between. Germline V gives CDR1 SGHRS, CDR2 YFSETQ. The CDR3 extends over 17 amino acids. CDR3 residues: CASSLAVREDWNYGYTF. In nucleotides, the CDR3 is TGCGCCAGCAGCTTGGCCGTCAGGGAGGATTGGAACTATGGCTACACCTTC.

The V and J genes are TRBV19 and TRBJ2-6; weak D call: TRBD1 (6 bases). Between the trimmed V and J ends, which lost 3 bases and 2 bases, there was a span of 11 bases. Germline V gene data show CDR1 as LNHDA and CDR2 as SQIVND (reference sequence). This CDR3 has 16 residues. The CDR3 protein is CASSMVDRPGANVLTF. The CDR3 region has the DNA TGTGCCAGTAGTATGGTTGACAGGCCTGGGGCCAACGTCCTGACTTTC. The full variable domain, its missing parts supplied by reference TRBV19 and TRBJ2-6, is DGGITQSPKYLFRKEGQNVTLSCEQNLNHDAMYWYRQDPGQGLRLIYYSQIVNDFQKGDIAEGYSVSREKKESFPLTVTSAQKNPTAFYLCASSMVDRPGANVLTFGAGSRLTVL.

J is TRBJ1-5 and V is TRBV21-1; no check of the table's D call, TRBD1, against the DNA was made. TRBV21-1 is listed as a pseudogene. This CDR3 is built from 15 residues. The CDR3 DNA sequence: TGTGCCAGCAGCAGACAGGTATATAGCAATCAGCCCCAGCATTTT. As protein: CASSRQVYSNQPQHF.

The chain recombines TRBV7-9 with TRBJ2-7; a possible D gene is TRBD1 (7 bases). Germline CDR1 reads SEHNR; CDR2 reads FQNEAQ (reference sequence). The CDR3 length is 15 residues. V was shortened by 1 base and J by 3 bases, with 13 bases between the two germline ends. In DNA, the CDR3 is TGTGCCAGCAGCTTAGAGGGGGGACAGAACTACGAGCAGTACTTC. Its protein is CASSLEGGQNYEQYF.

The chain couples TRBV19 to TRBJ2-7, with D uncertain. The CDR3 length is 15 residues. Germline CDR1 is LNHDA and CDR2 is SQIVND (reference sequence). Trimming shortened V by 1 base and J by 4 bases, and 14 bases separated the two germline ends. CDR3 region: CASSIGPGKPYEQYF. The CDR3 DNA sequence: TGTGCCAGTAGTATAGGACCAGGAAAACCATACGAGCAGTACTTC.

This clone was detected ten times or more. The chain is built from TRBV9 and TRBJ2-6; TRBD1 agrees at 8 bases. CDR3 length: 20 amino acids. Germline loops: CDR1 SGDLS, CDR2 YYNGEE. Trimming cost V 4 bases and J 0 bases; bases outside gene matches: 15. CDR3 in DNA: TGTGCCAGCAGCCTCACCAGCCCGGGACAGGTCCACTCTGGGGCCAACGTCCTGACTTTC. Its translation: CASSLTSPGQVHSGANVLTF. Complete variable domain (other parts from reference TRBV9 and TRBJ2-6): DSGVTQTPKHLITATGQRVTLRCSPRSGDLSVYWYQQSLDQGLQFLIQYYNGEERAKGNILERFSAQQFPDLHSELNLSSLELGDSALYFCASSLTSPGQVHSGANVLTFGAGSRLTVL.

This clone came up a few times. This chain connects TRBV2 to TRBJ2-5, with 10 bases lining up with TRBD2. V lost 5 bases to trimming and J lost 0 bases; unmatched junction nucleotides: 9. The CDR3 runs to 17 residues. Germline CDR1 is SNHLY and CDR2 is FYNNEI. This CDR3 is CASSSTSGAWYQETQYF. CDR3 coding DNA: TGTGCCAGCAGTTCAACTAGCGGGGCCTGGTACCAAGAGACCCAGTACTTC.

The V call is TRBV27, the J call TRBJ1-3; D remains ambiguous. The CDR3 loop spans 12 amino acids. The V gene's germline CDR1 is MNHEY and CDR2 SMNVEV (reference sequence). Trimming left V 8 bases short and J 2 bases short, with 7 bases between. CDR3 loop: CASGRTGNTIYF. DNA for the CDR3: TGTGCCAGCGGCAGGACTGGAAACACCATATATTTT.